The sequence of this TCR beta chain was determined in a study of blood T cell repertoires in COVID-19. About the research overall: Samples representing acute and convalescent COVID-19 were sourced from the United States, Italy and Spain.

This clone was detected only once. Produced via immunoSEQ multiplex PCR; TCRdb's table is partial and in-frame only. This table has 90,000 to 130,000 clones, around 64% appearing once. V shed 5 bases and J shed 8 bases, with 18 bases lying between them. Germline-derived CDR1 and CDR2 are MDHEN and SYDVKM. This CDR3 region has 14 residues. The receptor comes from a woman between 40 and 55 years old with acute or convalescent COVID-19. The chain links TRBV28 to TRBJ1-2; no firm D call. The material sequenced was peripheral blood. CDR3 protein: CASSPQRPGRGYTF. The DNA for the CDR3 is TGTGCCAGCAGTCCCCAGCGGCCGGGTCGGGGCTACACCTTC.